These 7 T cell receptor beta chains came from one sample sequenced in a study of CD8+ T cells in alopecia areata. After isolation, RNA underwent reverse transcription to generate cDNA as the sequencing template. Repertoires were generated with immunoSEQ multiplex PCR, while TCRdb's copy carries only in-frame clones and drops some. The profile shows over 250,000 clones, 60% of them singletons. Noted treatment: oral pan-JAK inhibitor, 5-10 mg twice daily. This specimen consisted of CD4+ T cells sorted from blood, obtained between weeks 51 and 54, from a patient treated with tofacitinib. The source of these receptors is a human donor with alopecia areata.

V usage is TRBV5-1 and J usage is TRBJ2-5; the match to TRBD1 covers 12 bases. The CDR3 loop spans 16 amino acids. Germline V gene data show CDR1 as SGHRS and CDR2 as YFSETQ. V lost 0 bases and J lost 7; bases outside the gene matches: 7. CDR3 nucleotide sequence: TGCGCCAGCAGCTTGGCCTCCGGGACAGGGGGCCGGACCCAGTACTTC. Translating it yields CASSLASGTGGRTQYF.

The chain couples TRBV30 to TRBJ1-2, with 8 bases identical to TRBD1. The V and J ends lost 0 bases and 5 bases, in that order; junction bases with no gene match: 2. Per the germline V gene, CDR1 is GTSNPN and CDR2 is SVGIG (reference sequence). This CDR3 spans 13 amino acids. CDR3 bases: TGTGCCTGGAGTGTAAGGACAGGGTATGGCTACACCTTC. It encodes CAWSVRTGYGYTF.

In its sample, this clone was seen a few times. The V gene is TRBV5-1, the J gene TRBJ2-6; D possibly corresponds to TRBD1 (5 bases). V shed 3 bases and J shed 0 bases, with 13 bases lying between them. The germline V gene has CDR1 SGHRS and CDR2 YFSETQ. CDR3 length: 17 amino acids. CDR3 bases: TGCGCCAGCAGCTCGACAGTTCAACGCTCTGGGGCCAACGTCCTGACTTTC. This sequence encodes CASSSTVQRSGANVLTF.

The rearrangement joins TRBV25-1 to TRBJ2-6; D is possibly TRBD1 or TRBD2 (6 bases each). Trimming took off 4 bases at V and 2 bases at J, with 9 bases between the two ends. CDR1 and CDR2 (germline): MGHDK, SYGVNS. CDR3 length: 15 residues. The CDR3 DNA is TGTGCCAGCAGTGGGGGGGCCCCTGGGGCCAACGTCCTGACTTTC. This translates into CASSGGAPGANVLTF.

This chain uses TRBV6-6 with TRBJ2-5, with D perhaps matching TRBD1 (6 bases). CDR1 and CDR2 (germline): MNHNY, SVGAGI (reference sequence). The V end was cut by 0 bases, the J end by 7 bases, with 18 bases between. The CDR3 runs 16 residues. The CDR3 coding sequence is TGTGCCAGCAGTTACTCGGGCGGGCAGGGGAAAGGGACCCAGTACTTC. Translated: CASSYSGGQGKGTQYF.

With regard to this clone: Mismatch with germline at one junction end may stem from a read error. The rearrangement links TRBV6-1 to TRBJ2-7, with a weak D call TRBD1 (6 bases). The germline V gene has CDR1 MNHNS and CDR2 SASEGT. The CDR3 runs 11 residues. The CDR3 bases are TGTGCCAGCAGTGAAGTAGGGGGATCGCACTTC. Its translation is CASSEVGGSHF.

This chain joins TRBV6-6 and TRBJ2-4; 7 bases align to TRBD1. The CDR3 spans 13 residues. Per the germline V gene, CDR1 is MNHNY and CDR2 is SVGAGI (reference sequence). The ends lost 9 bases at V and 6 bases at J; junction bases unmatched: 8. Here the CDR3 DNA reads TGTGCCAGTCAGGAGGACAGGAGAAACATTCAGTACTTC. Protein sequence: CASQEDRRNIQYF.